This T cell receptor beta chain was sequenced for a study of T cells in Graves' hyperthyroidism and ophthalmopathy. With duration under 3 months, ophthalmopathy was active: Clinical Activity Score at least 3, NOSPECS at least 4. Germline V gene data show CDR1 as MNHEY and CDR2 as SVGEGT. This CDR3 region has 15 residues. V was clipped by 6 bases and J by 0 bases; unmatched bases: 7. RNA transcripts gave rise to amplified TCR beta CDR3 regions. Carried out on the TCR CDR3, a first-round RT-PCR used the HTBI primer set. Each CDR3 protein gets one entry after TCRdb re-called the multiplex PCR reads with MiXCR. The sample carries about 640,000 distinct CDR3 sequences, about 14% recorded once. This clonotype occurred many times. Antigen: not known. Study-wide findings and caveats: Most thyroid-expanded clonotypes above 0.001 were also found in blood.

J is TRBJ1-1 and V is TRBV6-2 or TRBV6-3; 7 bases line up with TRBD1. This clonotype was sampled from a woman aged 45 to 65 with Graves' ophthalmopathy. Sequenced material: blood. CDR3 sequence (DNA): TGTGCCAGCAGCTACGACAGGGATGTGAACACTGAAGCTTTCTTT. Amino acids: CASSYDRDVNTEAFF.